This TCR beta chain was captured by sequencing in a study of T-cell reconstitution after alpha-beta-depleted transplantation in children. The CDR3 totals 13 residues. The germline CDR1 and CDR2 sequences are KGHSH and LQKENI. The V end lost 4 bases, the J end lost 2 bases, and 8 bases lay between the germline ends. A library of TCRbeta sequences, prepared with unique molecular identifiers, was generated. TCRdb itself ran the PCR reads through MiXCR, one entry per CDR3 protein. The data hold a few hundred thousand distinct CDR3 sequences, with 15% to 20% observed a single time. This clonotype was observed once.

This TCR was sampled from a human donor who donated a stem cell graft to a child with acute lymphoblastic leukemia. This chain joins TRBV18 and TRBJ2-5; D is unclear. The sample consisted of PBMCs from the stem cell graft donor, taken from the stem cell graft. CDR3 in amino acids: CASSLRHQETQYF. CDR3 bases: TGTGCCAGCTCACTGCGACATCAAGAGACCCAGTACTTC.